This record looks at one TCR beta chain sequence and its context. This sample was taken from a study of blood T cell repertoires in COVID-19. Overall study context: Acute-phase and convalescent COVID-19 samples originated in the United States, Italy and Spain.

Germline CDR1 reads MGHDK; CDR2 reads SYGVNS. The CDR3 contains 14 residues. V gave up 3 bases and J gave up 9 bases, with 12 bases separating them. Original handling: Estimates of nucleated cell counts were drawn from the amplification of reference gene primers. Measured with immunoSEQ multiplex PCR; TCRdb has only the in-frame clones, and not every one. That table gives V, J and clone size, and the DNA gave D and trimming. The repertoire holds 350,000 to 400,000 clones, almost 90% seen once, with 6.5% in the top ten. The sequencing input was peripheral blood. V and J are TRBV25-1 and TRBJ1-6; D is possibly TRBD1 (6 bases). The receptor comes from a young man with active or convalescent COVID-19. The CDR3 region has the DNA TGTGCCAGCAGTGAGGGGGGGGGCTTTTCACCCCTCCACTTT. It is translated as CASSEGGGFSPLHF. Using reference TRBV25-1 and TRBJ1-6 for the parts outside the CDR3, the full variable domain is EADIYQTPRYLVIGTGKKITLECSQTMGHDKMYWYQQDPGMELHLIHYSYGVNSTEKGDLSSESTVSRIRTEHFPLTLESARPSHTSQYLCASSEGGGFSPLHFGNGTRLTVT.